One and the same sample provided the 26 T cell receptor beta chains below, sequenced in a study of T cell responses to AZD1222 COVID-19 vaccine. TCRdb's copy holds only in-frame clones and misses some; the assay was immunoSEQ multiplex PCR. The profile shows 160,000 or so clones, around nine tenths of them singletons. This specimen was peripheral blood, taken after recovery from COVID-19. Every receptor here comes from an adult who had recovered from COVID-19.

J is TRBJ1-3 and V is TRBV28, with TRBD1 matching 7 bases. V lost 4 bases, J lost 5 bases, and 8 bases stayed unmatched. In germline, CDR1 is MDHEN, CDR2 SYDVKM. CDR3 length equals 15 residues. Here the CDR3 DNA reads TGTGCCAGCAGTTCTCCTCGGACAGGCCGAAACACCATATATTTT. It encodes CASSSPRTGRNTIYF.

J is TRBJ2-7 and V is TRBV4-2; maybe TRBD2 (6 bases). The CDR3 contains 16 residues. V lost 2 bases, J lost 2 bases, and 16 bases lay in between. CDR1 LGHNA and CDR2 YNFKEQ come from the germline V gene. The CDR3 DNA is TGTGCCAGCAGCCAACTAGGGGCGGGGTTAGCCTACGAGCAGTACTTC. Translated, it gives CASSQLGAGLAYEQYF.

The CDR3 region is CASSLVSGGPHNEQFF. DNA for the CDR3: TGTGCCAGCAGCTTAGTTTCGGGAGGGCCGCACAATGAGCAGTTCTTC. The genes are TRBV11-2 and TRBJ2-1; 8 bases fit TRBD2. Germline V lookup: CDR1 SGHAT, CDR2 FQNNGV. The CDR3 is 16 amino acids. V dropped 1 base and J dropped 5; count of bases not matched to a gene: 7. The full variable domain, its missing parts supplied by reference TRBV11-2 and TRBJ2-1, is EAGVAQSPRYKIIEKRQSVAFWCNPISGHATLYWYQQILGQGPKLLIQFQNNGVVDDSQLPKDRFSAERLKGVDSTLKIQPAKLEDSAVYLCASSLVSGGPHNEQFFGPGTRLTVL.

V gene TRBV25-1 combines with J gene TRBJ2-5, with 7 bases that match TRBD1. Looked up from germline, CDR1 is MGHDK and CDR2 is SYGVNS. This CDR3 comprises 15 residues. The V gene end was trimmed by 5 bases and the J gene end by 4 bases; junction bases not matched to a gene: 10. DNA of the CDR3: TGTGCCAGCAGTCTGATGACAGGGATGGGAGAGACCCAGTACTTC. Translated, it gives CASSLMTGMGETQYF.

CDR3 nucleotide sequence: TGCAGCGTTGAAGTACCGGTTGGTGAAAAACTGTTTTTT. Its translation is CSVEVPVGEKLFF. The chain employs TRBV29-1 and TRBJ1-4; D uncertain. The CDR3 is made up of 13 amino acids. V dropped 1 base and J dropped 7 bases, with 10 bases sitting between them. CDR1 is SQVTM, CDR2 ANQGSEA, per germline.

Remarks on this clone: Other nucleotide sequences from this sample produce the same CDR3. The chain joins TRBV7-3 to TRBJ2-3; the D is unclear. The CDR3 length is 13 residues. Germline CDR1 is SGHTA and CDR2 is FQGTGA. Between the trimmed V and J ends, which lost 5 bases and 2 bases, there was a span of 8 bases. The CDR3: CASSPRTTDTQYF. In nucleotides, the CDR3 is TGTGCCAGCAGCCCCAGGACCACAGATACGCAGTATTTT.

A word on this clone: Relative to the germline gene, one junction end is altered; a read error may explain this. The rearrangement links TRBV19 to TRBJ1-1, with D possibly matching TRBD1 (6 bases). This CDR3 comprises 11 residues. The V gene's germline CDR1 is LNHDA and CDR2 SQIVND (reference sequence). In DNA form, the CDR3 reads TGTGCCAGTAGTATAGGAGACGACAGGCAGTTT. Amino acid sequence: CASSIGDDRQF.

This clone occurred once. The chain combines TRBV28 with TRBJ2-7; 10 bases match TRBD2. J lost 2 bases, V lost 4 bases, and 5 bases had no gene match. This CDR3 has 15 amino acids. The germline gives CDR1 MDHEN, CDR2 SYDVKM. The CDR3 DNA follows: TGTGCCAGCAGTTCGGTAGCGGGAGGTACCTACGAGCAGTACTTC. Translating it yields CASSSVAGGTYEQYF.

This rearrangement joins TRBV5-1 to TRBJ1-2, with D maybe TRBD1 (6 bases). The V gene lost 4 bases and the J gene lost 3 bases, with 13 bases spanning the gap. CDR3 size: 14 residues. CDR1 is SGHRS and CDR2 is YFSETQ in the germline V gene. DNA of the CDR3: TGCGCCAGCAGCGGAAAGGACAGCTACTATGGCTACACCTTC. Translated: CASSGKDSYYGYTF.

This sequence joins TRBV18 and TRBJ1-3; 7 bases align to TRBD1. The CDR3 has 16 amino acids. The ends lost 3 bases at V and 6 bases at J; junction bases unmatched: 11. Germline V gives CDR1 KGHSH, CDR2 LQKENI. CDR3 amino acids: CASSPSGQPFANTIYF. The DNA of the CDR3 is TGTGCCAGCTCACCTTCGGGACAGCCTTTTGCAAACACCATATATTTT.

This chain connects TRBV5-8 to TRBJ1-3; D is unclear. Germline V gives CDR1 SGHTS, CDR2 YDEGEE. Trimming left V 1 base short and J 0 bases short, with 14 bases between. The CDR3 spans 17 residues. CDR3 region: CASSLSSGTYSGNTIYF. DNA for the CDR3: TGTGCCAGCAGCTTGAGCTCTGGCACCTACTCTGGAAACACCATATATTTT.

The chain links TRBV13 to TRBJ2-1; possible D gene TRBD2, 6 bases. The CDR3 loop spans 13 amino acids. V lost 2 bases to trimming and J lost 12 bases, with 14 bases between them. Germline CDR1 PRHDT, CDR2 FYEKMQ (reference sequence). CDR3 residues: CASSLSDTGGQFF. The CDR3 DNA reads as TGTGCCAGCAGCTTAAGCGATACCGGGGGGCAGTTCTTC. The full variable domain, in which reference TRBV13 and TRBJ2-1 provide the parts outside the CDR3, is AAGVIQSPRHLIKEKRETATLKCYPIPRHDTVYWYQQGPGQDPQFLISFYEKMQSDKGSIPDRFSAQQFSDYHSELNMSSLELGDSALYFCASSLSDTGGQFFGPGTRLTVL.

This rearrangement joins TRBV28 to TRBJ2-7; 8 bases fit TRBD1. This CDR3 spans 14 amino acids. Germline values: CDR1 MDHEN, CDR2 SYDVKM. V lost 3 bases and J lost 5; bases outside the gene matches: 6. The CDR3 protein is CASSLTDREHEQYF. The DNA for the CDR3 is TGTGCCAGCAGTTTGACGGACAGGGAACACGAGCAGTACTTC.

The rearrangement links TRBV10-3 to TRBJ2-7, with TRBD2 as a possible D gene (5 bases). This CDR3 spans 15 amino acids. The germline V gene encodes CDR1 ENHRY and CDR2 SYGVKD. V lost 0 bases and J lost 5, with 14 bases in between. The CDR3 region is CAISESYGRGDEQYF. CDR3 in DNA: TGTGCCATCAGTGAGTCCTACGGTCGGGGTGACGAGCAGTACTTC.

This chain joins TRBV4-1 and TRBJ2-3; TRBD2 agrees at 11 bases. CDR1 is MGHRA, CDR2 YSYEKL, per germline. The length of the CDR3 is 16 residues. J was trimmed by 5 bases and V by 1 base; bases with no gene match: 5. CDR3 in DNA: TGCGCCAGCAGCCAAGCCCTAGCGGGAGGAATAGATACGCAGTATTTT. Amino acids: CASSQALAGGIDTQYF.

The gene calls are TRBV7-2 and TRBJ1-2; D possibly corresponds to TRBD1 (6 bases). The CDR3 is made up of 14 amino acids. The ends were cut back, 2 bases at V and 3 bases at J, with 10 bases in the middle. The germline gives CDR1 SGHTA, CDR2 FQGNSA. The CDR3 protein is CASSLQAGDYGYTF. The CDR3 DNA follows: TGTGCCAGCAGCTTACAAGCAGGGGACTATGGCTACACCTTC.

The V and J genes are TRBV18 and TRBJ1-3; D gene ambiguous. Looked up from germline, CDR1 is KGHSH and CDR2 is LQKENI. This CDR3 is built from 14 residues. Trimming left V 10 bases short and J 0 bases short, with 13 bases between. The CDR3 sequence: CATITAFSGNTIYF. For the CDR3, the DNA is TGTGCCACGATTACAGCTTTCTCTGGAAACACCATATATTTT.

The rearrangement joins TRBV6-2 or TRBV6-3 to TRBJ2-7; D unclear. Germline CDR1 is MNHEY and CDR2 is SVGEGT. The CDR3 spans 16 residues. V was clipped by 5 bases and J by 2 bases, with 19 bases between them. The CDR3 DNA sequence: TGTGCCAGCAGTCAATGGCTACCGACGGCTCCCTACGAGCAGTACTTC. It encodes CASSQWLPTAPYEQYF.

J is TRBJ2-1 and V is TRBV6-9, with D hard to call. CDR3 length: 13 amino acids. V lost 6 bases, J lost 4 bases, and 10 bases lay in between. Per the germline V gene, CDR1 is MNHGY and CDR2 is SVAAGI. The CDR3 sequence is CASSPWLYNEQFF. CDR3 sequence (DNA): TGTGCCAGCAGCCCGTGGCTTTACAATGAGCAGTTCTTC.

The chain has TRBV9 and TRBJ2-5, with TRBD1 as a possible D gene (6 bases). Trimming took off 3 bases at V and 5 bases at J, with 17 bases between the two ends. CDR1 and CDR2 from the germline V gene are SGDLS and YYNGEE. This CDR3 is 15 amino acids long. DNA for the CDR3: TGTGCCAGCAGCGAGGCCCCCTTGAGGGGGGAGACCCAGTACTTC. Amino acids: CASSEAPLRGETQYF.

The chain is built from TRBV5-4 and TRBJ1-2, with TRBD1 as a possible D gene (6 bases). Germline CDR1 and CDR2: SGHNT and YYREEE (reference sequence). V shed 4 bases and J shed 3 bases, with 16 bases lying between them. The CDR3 runs 15 residues. DNA for the CDR3: TGTGCCAGCAGCCCGGGGGGCCTAGATGACTATGGCTACACCTTC. This gives the protein CASSPGGLDDYGYTF. The full variable domain, with the rest looked up from reference TRBV5-4 and TRBJ1-2, is ETGVTQSPTHLIKTRGQQVTLRCSSQSGHNTVSWYQQALGQGPQFIFQYYREEENGRGNFPPRFSGLQFPNYSSELNVNALELDDSALYLCASSPGGLDDYGYTFGSGTRLTVV.

This clone was seen only a few times. The V call is TRBV7-8, the J call TRBJ2-7; D gene ambiguous. In germline, CDR1 is SGHVS, CDR2 FQNEAQ. CDR3 size: 15 residues. V lost 7 bases to trimming and J lost 5 bases, with 21 bases between them. The DNA of the CDR3 is TGTGCCAGCACACCCGCCTCATTTCGCGTCCACGAGCAGTACTTC. Translated, it gives CASTPASFRVHEQYF. Full variable domain (remainder filled in from reference TRBV7-8 and TRBJ2-7): GAGVSQSPRYKVAKRGQDVALRCDPISGHVSLFWYQQALGQGPEFLTYFQNEAQLDKSGLPSDRFFAERPEGSVSTLKIQRTQQEDSAVYLCASTPASFRVHEQYFGPGTRLTVT.

This rearrangement joins TRBV5-1 to TRBJ2-3; D uncertain. Per the germline V gene, CDR1 is SGHRS and CDR2 is YFSETQ. The V and J ends lost 5 bases and 0 bases respectively, with 13 bases between them. The CDR3 is 15 residues long. The CDR3 loop is CASSLATQSTDTQYF. In nucleotides, the CDR3 is TGCGCCAGCAGTCTGGCGACACAGAGCACAGATACGCAGTATTTT.

CDR3 loop: CASSLGPLEQFF. In DNA form, the CDR3 reads TGTGCCAGCAGCTTAGGGCCACTTGAGCAGTTCTTC. The rearrangement uses TRBV13 and TRBJ2-1, with no clear D. Germline V gene data show CDR1 as PRHDT and CDR2 as FYEKMQ (reference sequence). This CDR3 is 12 amino acids long. V was cut by 0 bases and J by 9 bases, with 6 bases left in between.

V is TRBV27 and J is TRBJ2-7, with D possibly being TRBD2 (5 bases). This CDR3 spans 15 amino acids. CDR1 is MNHEY and CDR2 is SMNVEV in the germline V gene (reference sequence). V was trimmed by 8 bases and J by 2 bases, leaving 19 bases between them. The CDR3 sequence: CASRRADGVPYEQYF. For the CDR3, the DNA is TGTGCCAGCCGGCGGGCGGACGGAGTCCCCTACGAGCAGTACTTC.

The chain has TRBV6-5 and TRBJ1-3, with TRBD1 as a possible D gene (6 bases). V was cut by 5 bases and J by 7 bases, with 12 bases left in between. This CDR3 has 13 residues. The V gene's germline CDR1 is MNHEY and CDR2 SVGAGI. CDR3 loop: CASSTTGGNTIYF. The CDR3 coding sequence is TGTGCCAGCAGTACGACAGGAGGGAACACCATATATTTT.